This T cell receptor (beta chain) was sequenced for a study of beta chain features in type 1 diabetes. Findings and caveats of the study: Possible PCR preference for shorter templates applied equally to patients and controls. Within each of all four CD4+ subsets, Type 1 diabetes patients had TCRB CDR3s that were moderately but significantly shorter.

From germline, CDR1 is KGHSH and CDR2 LQKENI. The CDR3 totals 14 residues. Trimming removed 1 base from V and 5 bases from J, with 10 bases in between. In total, each donor contributed a single heparinised blood draw that averaged roughly 100 mL. On this clone: What it recognizes is unknown.

Expressed TCRB transcripts were sequenced, since all the RNA that had been isolated was reverse transcribed. Here immunoSEQ multiplex PCR was the method, and the copy in TCRdb shows in-frame clones only, minus some. The data show under 350,000 clones, around 24% seen once. The chain combines TRBV18 with TRBJ2-3, with a weak D call TRBD1 (5 bases). The TCR originated in a woman in her twenties or thirties with type 1 diabetes. Material: naive CD4+ T cells from blood. The CDR3 region is CASSPRSREDTQYF. As DNA, the CDR3 is TGTGCCAGCTCACCACGGAGCAGGGAAGATACGCAGTATTTT.